This T cell receptor (beta chain) came from a study of blood T cell repertoires in COVID-19. At the level of the study: T cells, B-cell-depleted T cells, or PBMCs provided the cDNA or gDNA that served as material.

The study recruited people aged 18 to 89 years across around 23 US areas. Per germline, CDR1 SGHTA and CDR2 FQGNSA. After removal of 4 bases from V and 4 bases from J, the junction contained 5 bases not matched to a gene. The CDR3 has 15 amino acids. Clones were sequenced by immunoSEQ multiplex PCR, and TCRdb holds only the in-frame ones, with some missing. The repertoire has over 110,000 clones, over 75% of them found once; the top ten carry 3.9%. This TCR came from a man in his fifties in a cohort exposed to, infected with or recovered from COVID-19 (not recorded which). This chain uses TRBV7-2 with TRBJ1-5, with 9 bases matching TRBD1. The specimen sequenced was PBMCs or T cells enriched from blood (not recorded which). The CDR3 protein is CASSSGTGINQPQHF. For the CDR3, the DNA is TGTGCCAGCAGCTCCGGGACAGGGATAAATCAGCCCCAGCATTTT.